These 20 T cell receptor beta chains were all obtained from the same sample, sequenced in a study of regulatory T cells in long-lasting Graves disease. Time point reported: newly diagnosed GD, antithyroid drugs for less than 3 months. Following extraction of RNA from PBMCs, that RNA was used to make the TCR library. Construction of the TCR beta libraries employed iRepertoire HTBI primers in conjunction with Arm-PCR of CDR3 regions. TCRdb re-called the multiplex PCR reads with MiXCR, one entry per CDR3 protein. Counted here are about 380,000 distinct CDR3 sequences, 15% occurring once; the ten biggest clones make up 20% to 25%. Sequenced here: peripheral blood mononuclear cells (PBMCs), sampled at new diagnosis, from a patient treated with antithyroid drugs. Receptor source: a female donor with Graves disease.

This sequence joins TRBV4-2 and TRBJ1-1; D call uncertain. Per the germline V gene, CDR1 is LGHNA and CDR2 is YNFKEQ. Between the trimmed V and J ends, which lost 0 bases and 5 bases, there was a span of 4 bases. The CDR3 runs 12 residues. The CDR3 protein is CASSQETTEAFF. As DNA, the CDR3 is TGTGCCAGCAGCCAAGAGACGACTGAAGCTTTCTTT.

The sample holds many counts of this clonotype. CDR3: CASSPLGHLNYGYTF. CDR3 coding DNA: TGTGCCAGCAGCCCCCTAGGACATCTCAACTATGGCTACACCTTC. The chain joins TRBV7-3 to TRBJ1-2; tentative D call: TRBD1 (5 bases). V dropped 5 bases and J dropped 2 bases, with 15 bases sitting between them. Germline V lookup: CDR1 SGHTA, CDR2 FQGTGA. The CDR3 contains 15 residues.

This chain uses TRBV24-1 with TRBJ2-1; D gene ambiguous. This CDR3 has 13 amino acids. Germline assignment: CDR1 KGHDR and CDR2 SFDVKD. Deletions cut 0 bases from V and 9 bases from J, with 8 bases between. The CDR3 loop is CATSDLLWGEQFF. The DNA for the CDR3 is TGTGCCACCAGTGATTTGTTATGGGGTGAGCAGTTCTTC.

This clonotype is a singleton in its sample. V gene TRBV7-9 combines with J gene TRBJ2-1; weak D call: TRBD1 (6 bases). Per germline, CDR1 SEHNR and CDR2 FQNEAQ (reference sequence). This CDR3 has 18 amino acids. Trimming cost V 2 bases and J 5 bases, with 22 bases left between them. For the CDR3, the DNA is TGTGCCAGCAGCTTAAACAGGGAAATATCAGGTCTAAACAATGAGCAGTTCTTC. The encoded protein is CASSLNREISGLNNEQFF.

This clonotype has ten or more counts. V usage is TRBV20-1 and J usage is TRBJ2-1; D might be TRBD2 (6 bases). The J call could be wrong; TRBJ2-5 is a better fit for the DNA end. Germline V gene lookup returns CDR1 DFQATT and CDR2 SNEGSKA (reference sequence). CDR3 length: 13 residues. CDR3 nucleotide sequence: TGCAGTGCTAGAGATACCCGGGGGGAGACCCAGTACTTC. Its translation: CSARDTRGETQYF.

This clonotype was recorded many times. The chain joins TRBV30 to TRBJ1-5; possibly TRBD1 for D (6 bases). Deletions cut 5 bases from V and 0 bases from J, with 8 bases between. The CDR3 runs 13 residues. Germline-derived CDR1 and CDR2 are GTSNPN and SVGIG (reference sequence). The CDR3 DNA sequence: TGTGCCTGGGCACAGGGTAGCAATCAGCCCCAGCATTTT. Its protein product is CAWAQGSNQPQHF. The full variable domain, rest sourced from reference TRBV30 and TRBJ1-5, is SQTIHQWPATLVQPVGSPLSLECTVEGTSNPNLYWYRQAAGRGLQLLFYSVGIGQISSEVPQNLSASRPQDRQFILSSKKLLLSDSGFYLCAWAQGSNQPQHFGDGTRLSIL.

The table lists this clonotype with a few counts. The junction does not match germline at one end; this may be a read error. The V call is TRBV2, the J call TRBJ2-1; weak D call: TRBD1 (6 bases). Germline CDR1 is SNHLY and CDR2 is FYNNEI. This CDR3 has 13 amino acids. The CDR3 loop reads CANSQGEINGQFF. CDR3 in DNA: TGTGCCAATTCACAGGGTGAGATCAATGGGCAGTTCTTC.

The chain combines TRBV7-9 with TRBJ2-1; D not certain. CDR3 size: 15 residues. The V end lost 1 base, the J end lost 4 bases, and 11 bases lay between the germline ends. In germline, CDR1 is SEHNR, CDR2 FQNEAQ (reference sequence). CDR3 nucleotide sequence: TGTGCCAGCAGCTTAGAGGGTAGTCAATACAATGAGCAGTTCTTC. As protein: CASSLEGSQYNEQFF.

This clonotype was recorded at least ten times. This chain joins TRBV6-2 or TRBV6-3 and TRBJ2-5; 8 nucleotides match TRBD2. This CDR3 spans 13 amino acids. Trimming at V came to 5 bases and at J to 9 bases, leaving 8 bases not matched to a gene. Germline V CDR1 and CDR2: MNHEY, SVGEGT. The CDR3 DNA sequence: TGTGCCAGCAGTACCGAGCGGGGGAGGGCCCAGTACTTC. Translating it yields CASSTERGRAQYF.

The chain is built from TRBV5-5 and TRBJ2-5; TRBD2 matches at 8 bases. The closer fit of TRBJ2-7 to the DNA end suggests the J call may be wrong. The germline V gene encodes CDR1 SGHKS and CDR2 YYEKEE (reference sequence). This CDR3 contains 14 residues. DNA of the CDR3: TGTGCCAGCAGCCGAGCGGGAGATCACACCGAGCAGTACTTC. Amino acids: CASSRAGDHTEQYF.

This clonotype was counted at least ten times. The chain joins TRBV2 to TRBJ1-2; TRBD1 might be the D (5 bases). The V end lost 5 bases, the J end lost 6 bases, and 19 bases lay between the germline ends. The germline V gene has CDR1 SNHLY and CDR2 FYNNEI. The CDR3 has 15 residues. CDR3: CASSPDNGAPHGYTF. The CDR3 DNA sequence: TGTGCCAGCAGTCCGGACAACGGGGCTCCGCATGGCTACACCTTC.

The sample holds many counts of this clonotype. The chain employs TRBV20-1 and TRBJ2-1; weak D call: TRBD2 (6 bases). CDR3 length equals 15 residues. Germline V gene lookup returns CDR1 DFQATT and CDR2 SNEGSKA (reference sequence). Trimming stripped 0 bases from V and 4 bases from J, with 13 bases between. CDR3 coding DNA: TGCAGTGCTAGAGATCGGAGGGGAACTTACAATGAGCAGTTCTTC. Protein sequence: CSARDRRGTYNEQFF.

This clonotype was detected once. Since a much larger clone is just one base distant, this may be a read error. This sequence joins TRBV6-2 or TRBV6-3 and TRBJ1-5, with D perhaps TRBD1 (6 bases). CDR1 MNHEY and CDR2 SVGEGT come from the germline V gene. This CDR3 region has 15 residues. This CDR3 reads CAGSEATGWDQPQHF. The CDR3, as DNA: TGTGCCGGCAGTGAAGCAACAGGGTGGGATCAGCCCCAGCATTTT.

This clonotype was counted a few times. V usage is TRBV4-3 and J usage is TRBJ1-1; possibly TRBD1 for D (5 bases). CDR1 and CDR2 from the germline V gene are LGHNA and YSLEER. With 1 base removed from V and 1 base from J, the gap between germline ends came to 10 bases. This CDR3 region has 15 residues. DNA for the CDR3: TGCGCCAGCAGCCAAGCTGAGGGGCAGAACACTGAAGCTTTCTTT. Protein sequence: CASSQAEGQNTEAFF.

CDR3 sequence reads: CASSLGRGRVRTQYF. In nucleotides, the CDR3 is TGTGCCAGCAGCTTAGGACGCGGGAGGGTGAGGACCCAGTACTTC. The chain carries TRBV9 and TRBJ2-5; 9 bases agree with TRBD2. This CDR3 is built from 15 residues. Trimming at V came to 4 bases and at J to 7 bases, leaving 11 bases not matched to a gene. Germline values: CDR1 SGDLS, CDR2 YYNGEE.

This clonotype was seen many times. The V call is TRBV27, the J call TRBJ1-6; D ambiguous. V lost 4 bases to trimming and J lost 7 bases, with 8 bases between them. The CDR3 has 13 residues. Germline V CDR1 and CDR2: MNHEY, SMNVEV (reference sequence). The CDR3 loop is CASSWTGNSPLHF. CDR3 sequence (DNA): TGTGCCAGCAGTTGGACGGGGAATTCACCCCTCCACTTT.

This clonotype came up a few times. The CDR3 reads CSVIVLNTEAFF. The CDR3 DNA follows: TGCAGCGTAATCGTCCTGAACACTGAAGCTTTCTTT. This chain links TRBV29-1 with TRBJ1-1; no reliable D call. Germline V CDR1 and CDR2: SQVTM, ANQGSEA. V lost 6 bases and J 0 bases, leaving 8 bases between the germline ends. This CDR3 region has 12 residues.

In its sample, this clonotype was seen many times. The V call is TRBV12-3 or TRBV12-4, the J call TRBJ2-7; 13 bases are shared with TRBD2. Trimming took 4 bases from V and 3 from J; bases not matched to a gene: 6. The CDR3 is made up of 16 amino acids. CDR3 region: CASSSGLAGSFYEQYF. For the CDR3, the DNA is TGTGCCAGCAGTTCGGGACTAGCGGGATCATTCTACGAGCAGTACTTC.

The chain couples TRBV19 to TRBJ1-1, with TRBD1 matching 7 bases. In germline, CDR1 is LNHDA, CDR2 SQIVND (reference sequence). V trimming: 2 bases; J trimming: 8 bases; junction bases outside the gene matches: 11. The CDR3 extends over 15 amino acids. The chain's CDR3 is CASSISLRGRLEAFF. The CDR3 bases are TGTGCCAGTAGTATAAGTTTAAGGGGGCGCCTGGAAGCTTTCTTT.

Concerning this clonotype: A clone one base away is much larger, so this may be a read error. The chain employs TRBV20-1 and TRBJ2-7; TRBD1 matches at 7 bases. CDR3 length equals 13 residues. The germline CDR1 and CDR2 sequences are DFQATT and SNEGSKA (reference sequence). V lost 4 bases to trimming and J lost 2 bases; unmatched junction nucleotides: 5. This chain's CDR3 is CSATQDRTYEQYF. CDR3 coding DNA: TGCAGTGCTACGCAGGACAGGACCTACGAGCAGTACTTC.